This TCR beta chain emerged from a study of patients and donors after allogeneic stem cell transplantation. From germline, CDR1 is SQVTM and CDR2 ANQGSEA. V was shortened by 4 bases and J by 4 bases, with 11 bases between the two germline ends. CDR3 length: 13 amino acids. One entry per CDR3 protein results from TCRdb running MiXCR on the RT-PCR reads. The sample yields more than 9,000 distinct CDR3 sequences, approximately 22% seen once. Sequenced sample: blood, either unsorted or a sorted T cell fraction (not recorded which). The TCR comes from a human donor who was either an allogeneic HSCT recipient or a stem cell or donor lymphocyte infusion donor (not recorded which). It is not recorded whose cells these are; they may come from a transplant donor. V usage is TRBV29-1 and J usage is TRBJ1-5; possibly TRBD1 for D (6 bases). The CDR3 loop reads CSVVTGSNQPQHF. Written as DNA, the CDR3 is TGCAGCGTTGTGACAGGATCAAATCAGCCCCAGCATTTT.